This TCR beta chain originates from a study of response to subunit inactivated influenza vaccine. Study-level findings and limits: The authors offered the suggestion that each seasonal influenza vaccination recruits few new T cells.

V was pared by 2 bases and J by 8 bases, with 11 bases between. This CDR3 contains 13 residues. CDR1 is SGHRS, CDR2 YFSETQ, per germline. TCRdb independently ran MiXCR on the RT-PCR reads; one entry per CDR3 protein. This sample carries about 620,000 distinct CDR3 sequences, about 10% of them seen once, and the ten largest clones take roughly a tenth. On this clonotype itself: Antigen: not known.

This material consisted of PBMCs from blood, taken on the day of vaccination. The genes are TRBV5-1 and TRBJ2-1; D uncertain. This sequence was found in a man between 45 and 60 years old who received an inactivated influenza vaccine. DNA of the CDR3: TGCGCCAGCAGCTTTCGTGGGGTGGATGAGCAGTTCTTC. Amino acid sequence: CASSFRGVDEQFF.